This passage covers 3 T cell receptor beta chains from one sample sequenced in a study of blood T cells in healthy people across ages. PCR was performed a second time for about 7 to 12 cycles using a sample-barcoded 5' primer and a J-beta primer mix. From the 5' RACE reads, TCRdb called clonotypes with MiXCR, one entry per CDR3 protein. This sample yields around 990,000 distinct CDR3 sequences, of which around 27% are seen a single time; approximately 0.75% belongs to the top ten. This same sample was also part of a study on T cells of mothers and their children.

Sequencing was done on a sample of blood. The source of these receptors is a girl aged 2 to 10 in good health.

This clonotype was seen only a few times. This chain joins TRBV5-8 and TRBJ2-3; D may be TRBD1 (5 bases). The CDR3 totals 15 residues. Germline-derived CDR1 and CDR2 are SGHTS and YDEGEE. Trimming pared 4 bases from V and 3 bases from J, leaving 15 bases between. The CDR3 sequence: CASSPRGKGTDTQYF. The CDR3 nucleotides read TGTGCCAGCAGCCCTAGGGGAAAAGGGACAGATACGCAGTATTTT. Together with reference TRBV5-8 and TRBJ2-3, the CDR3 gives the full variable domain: EAGVTQSPTHLIKTRGQQATLRCSPISGHTSVYWYQQALGLGLQFLLWYDEGEERNRGNFPPRFSGRQFPNYSSELNVNALELEDSALYLCASSPRGKGTDTQYFGPGTRLTVL.

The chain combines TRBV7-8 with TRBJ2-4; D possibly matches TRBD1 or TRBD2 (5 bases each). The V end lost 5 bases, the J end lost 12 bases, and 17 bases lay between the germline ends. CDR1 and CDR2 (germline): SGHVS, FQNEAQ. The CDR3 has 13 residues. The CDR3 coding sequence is TGTGCCAGCAGCCACGGGGACGGCTCTAGTCAGTACTTC. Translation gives CASSHGDGSSQYF.

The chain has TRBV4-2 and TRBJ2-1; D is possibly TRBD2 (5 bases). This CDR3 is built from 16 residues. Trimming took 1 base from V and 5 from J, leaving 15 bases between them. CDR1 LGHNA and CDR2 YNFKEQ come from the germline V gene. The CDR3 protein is CASSQASGSIHNEQFF. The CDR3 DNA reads TGTGCCAGCAGCCAAGCTTCGGGATCTATACACAATGAGCAGTTCTTC.